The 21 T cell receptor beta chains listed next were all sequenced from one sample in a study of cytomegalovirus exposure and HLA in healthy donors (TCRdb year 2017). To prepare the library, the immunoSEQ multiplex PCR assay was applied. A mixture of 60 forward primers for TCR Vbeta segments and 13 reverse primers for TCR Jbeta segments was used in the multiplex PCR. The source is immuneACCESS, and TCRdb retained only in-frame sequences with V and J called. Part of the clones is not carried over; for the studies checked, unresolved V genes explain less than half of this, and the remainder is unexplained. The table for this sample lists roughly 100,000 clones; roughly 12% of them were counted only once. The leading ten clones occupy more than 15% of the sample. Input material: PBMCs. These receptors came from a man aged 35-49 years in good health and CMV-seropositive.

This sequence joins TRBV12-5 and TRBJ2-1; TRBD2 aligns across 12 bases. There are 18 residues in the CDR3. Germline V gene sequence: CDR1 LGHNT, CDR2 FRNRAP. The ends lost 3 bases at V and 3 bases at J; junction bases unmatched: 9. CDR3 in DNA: TGTGCTAGTGGTTTTCCCCCAGCTAGCGGGGGGGACTACAATGAGCAGTTCTTC. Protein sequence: CASGFPPASGGDYNEQFF.

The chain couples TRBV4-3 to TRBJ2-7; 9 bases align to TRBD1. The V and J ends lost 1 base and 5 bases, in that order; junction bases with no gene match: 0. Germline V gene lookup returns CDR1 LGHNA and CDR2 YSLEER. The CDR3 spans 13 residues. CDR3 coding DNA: TGCGCCAGCAGCCAAGGGACAGGGGACGAGCAGTACTTC. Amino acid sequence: CASSQGTGDEQYF.

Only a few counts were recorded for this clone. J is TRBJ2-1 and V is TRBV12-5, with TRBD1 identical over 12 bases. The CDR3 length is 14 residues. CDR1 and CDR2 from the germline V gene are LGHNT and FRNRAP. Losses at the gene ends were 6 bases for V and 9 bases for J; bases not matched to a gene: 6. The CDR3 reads CASGTGTGGSEQFF. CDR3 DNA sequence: TGTGCTAGTGGAACCGGGACAGGGGGCAGTGAGCAGTTCTTC.

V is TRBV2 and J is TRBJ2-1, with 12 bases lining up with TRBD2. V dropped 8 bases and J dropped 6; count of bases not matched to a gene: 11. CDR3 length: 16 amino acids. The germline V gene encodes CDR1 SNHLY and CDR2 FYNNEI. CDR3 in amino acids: CASDRLAGGPGNEQFF. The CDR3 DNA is TGTGCCAGCGACCGGCTAGCGGGAGGGCCGGGCAATGAGCAGTTCTTC. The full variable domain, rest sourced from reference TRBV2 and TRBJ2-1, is EPEVTQTPSHQVTQMGQEVILRCVPISNHLYFYWYRQILGQKVEFLVSFYNNEISEKSEIFDDQFSVERPDGSNFTLKIRSTKLEDSAMYFCASDRLAGGPGNEQFFGPGTRLTVL.

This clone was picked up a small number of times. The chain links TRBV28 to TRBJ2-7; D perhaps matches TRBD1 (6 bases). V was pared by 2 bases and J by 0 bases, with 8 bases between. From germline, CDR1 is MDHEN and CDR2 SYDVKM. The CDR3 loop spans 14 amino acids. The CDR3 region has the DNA TGTGCCAGCAGTTTAGCGGACAGCTCCTACGAGCAGTACTTC. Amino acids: CASSLADSSYEQYF.

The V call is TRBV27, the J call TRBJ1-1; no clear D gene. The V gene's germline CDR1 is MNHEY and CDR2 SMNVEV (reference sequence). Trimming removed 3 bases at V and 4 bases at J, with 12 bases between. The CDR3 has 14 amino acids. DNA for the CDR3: TGTGCCAGCAGTTTTCGGCAACGGGGCACTGAAGCTTTCTTT. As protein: CASSFRQRGTEAFF.

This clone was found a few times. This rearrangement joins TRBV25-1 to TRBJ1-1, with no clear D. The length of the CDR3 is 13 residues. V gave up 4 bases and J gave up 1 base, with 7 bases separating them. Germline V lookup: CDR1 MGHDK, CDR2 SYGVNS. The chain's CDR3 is CASSGQANTEAFF. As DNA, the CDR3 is TGTGCCAGCAGTGGGCAGGCGAACACTGAAGCTTTCTTT. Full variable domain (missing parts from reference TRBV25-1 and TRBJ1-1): EADIYQTPRYLVIGTGKKITLECSQTMGHDKMYWYQQDPGMELHLIHYSYGVNSTEKGDLSSESTVSRIRTEHFPLTLESARPSHTSQYLCASSGQANTEAFFGQGTRLTVV.

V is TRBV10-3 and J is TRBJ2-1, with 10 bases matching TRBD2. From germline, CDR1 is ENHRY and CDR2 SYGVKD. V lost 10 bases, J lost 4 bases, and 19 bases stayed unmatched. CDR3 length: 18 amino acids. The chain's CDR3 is CATMGGISSGSFYNEQFF. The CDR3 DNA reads TGTGCCACCATGGGCGGGATTTCTAGCGGGAGTTTTTACAATGAGCAGTTCTTC.

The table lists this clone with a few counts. CDR3 bases: TGTGCCAGCAGCTTTGTTGGTGCCAGCTCCTACAATGAGCAGTTCTTC. It yields the protein CASSFVGASSYNEQFF. V is TRBV5-6 and J is TRBJ2-1; D remains ambiguous. Trimming pared 2 bases from V and 0 bases from J, leaving 12 bases between. The length of the CDR3 is 16 residues. Germline V CDR1 and CDR2: SGHDT, YYEEEE.

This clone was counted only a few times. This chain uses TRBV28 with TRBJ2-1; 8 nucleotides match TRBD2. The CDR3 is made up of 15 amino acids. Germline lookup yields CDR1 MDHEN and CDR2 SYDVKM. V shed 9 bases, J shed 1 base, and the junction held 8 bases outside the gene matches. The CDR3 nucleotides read TGTGCCAGTTCCCCCGGGGGGGGGTCCTACAATGAGCAGTTCTTC. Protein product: CASSPGGGSYNEQFF.

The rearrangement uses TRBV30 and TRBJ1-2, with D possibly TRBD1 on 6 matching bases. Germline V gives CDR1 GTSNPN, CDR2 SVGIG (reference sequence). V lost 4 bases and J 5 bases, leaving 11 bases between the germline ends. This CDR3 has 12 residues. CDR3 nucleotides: TGTGCCTGGATAGGGGGGGGATATGGCTACACCTTC. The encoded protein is CAWIGGGYGYTF. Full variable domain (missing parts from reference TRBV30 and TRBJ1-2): SQTIHQWPATLVQPVGSPLSLECTVEGTSNPNLYWYRQAAGRGLQLLFYSVGIGQISSEVPQNLSASRPQDRQFILSSKKLLLSDSGFYLCAWIGGGYGYTFGSGTRLTVV.

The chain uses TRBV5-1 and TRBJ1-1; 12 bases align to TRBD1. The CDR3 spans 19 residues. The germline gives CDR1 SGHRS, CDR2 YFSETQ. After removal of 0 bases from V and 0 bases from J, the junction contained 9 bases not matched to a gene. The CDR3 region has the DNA TGCGCCAGCAGCTTGGGTGGGGGGACAGGGGGCCAACTGAACACTGAAGCTTTCTTT. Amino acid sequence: CASSLGGGTGGQLNTEAFF.

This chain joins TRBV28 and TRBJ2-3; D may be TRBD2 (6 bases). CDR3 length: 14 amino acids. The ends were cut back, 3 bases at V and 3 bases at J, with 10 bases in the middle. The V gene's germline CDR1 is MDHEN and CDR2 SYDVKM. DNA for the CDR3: TGTGCCAGCAGTTTGACGGGAGAAACAGATACGCAGTATTTT. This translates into CASSLTGETDTQYF.

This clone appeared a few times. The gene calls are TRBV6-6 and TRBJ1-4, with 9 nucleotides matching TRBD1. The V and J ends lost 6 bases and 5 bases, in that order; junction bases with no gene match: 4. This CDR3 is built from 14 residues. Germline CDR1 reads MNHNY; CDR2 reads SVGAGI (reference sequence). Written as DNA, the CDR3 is TGTGCCAGCAGGCAAGACAGGGGGAATGAAAAACTGTTTTTT. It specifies CASRQDRGNEKLFF.

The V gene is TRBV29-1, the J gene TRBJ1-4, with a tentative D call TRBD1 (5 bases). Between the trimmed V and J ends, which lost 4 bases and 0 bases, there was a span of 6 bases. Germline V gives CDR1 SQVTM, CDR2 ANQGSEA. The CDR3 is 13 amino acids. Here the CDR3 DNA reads TGCAGCGTTGGCAGGGCAACTAATGAAAAACTGTTTTTT. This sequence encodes CSVGRATNEKLFF. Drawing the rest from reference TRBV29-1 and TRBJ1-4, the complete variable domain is SAVISQKPSRDICQRGTSLTIQCQVDSQVTMMFWYRQQPGQSLTLIATANQGSEATYESGFVIDKFPISRPNLTFSTLTVSNMSPEDSSIYLCSVGRATNEKLFFGSGTQLSVL.

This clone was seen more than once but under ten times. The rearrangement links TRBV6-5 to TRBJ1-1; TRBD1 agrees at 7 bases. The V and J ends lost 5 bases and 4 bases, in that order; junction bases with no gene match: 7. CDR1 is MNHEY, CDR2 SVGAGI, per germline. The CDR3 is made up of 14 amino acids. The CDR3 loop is CASSPTGVSTEAFF. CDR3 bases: TGTGCCAGCAGTCCCACAGGGGTAAGCACTGAAGCTTTCTTT.

In DNA, the CDR3 is TGTGCCAGCTCACCACCGGGACAGGGCAACTATGGCTACACCTTC. It translates to CASSPPGQGNYGYTF. This chain joins TRBV18 and TRBJ1-2; 9 bases map to TRBD1. This CDR3 has 15 residues. Germline CDR1 reads KGHSH; CDR2 reads LQKENI. Unmatched junction bases numbered 1, after V lost 0 bases and J lost 2 bases.

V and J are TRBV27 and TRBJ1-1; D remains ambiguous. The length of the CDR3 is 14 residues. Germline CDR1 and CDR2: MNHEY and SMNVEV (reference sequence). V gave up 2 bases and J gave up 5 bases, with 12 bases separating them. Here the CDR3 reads CASSLLTPGTEAFF. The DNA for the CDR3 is TGTGCCAGCAGTTTACTCACGCCAGGTACTGAAGCTTTCTTT.

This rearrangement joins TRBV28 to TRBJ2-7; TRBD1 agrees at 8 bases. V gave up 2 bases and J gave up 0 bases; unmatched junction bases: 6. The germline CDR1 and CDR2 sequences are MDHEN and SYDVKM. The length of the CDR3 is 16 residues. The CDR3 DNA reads TGTGCCAGCAGTTTACTCCGGACAGGGAGCTCCTACGAGCAGTACTTC. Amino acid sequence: CASSLLRTGSSYEQYF.

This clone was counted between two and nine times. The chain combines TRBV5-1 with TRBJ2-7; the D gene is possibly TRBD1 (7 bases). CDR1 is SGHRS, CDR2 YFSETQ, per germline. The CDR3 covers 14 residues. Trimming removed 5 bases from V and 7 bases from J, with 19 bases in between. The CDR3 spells CASRPDPQGREQYF. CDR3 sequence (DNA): TGCGCCAGCAGACCCGACCCACAGGGGAGGGAGCAGTACTTC.

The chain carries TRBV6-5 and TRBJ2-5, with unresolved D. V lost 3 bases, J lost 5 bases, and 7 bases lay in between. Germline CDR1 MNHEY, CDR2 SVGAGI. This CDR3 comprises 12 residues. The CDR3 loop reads CASSYNLETQYF. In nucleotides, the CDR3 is TGTGCCAGCAGTTATAATCTGGAGACCCAGTACTTC.